These 25 T cell receptor beta chains share one sample of origin, sequenced in a study of blood T cell repertoires in COVID-19. Sequenced by immunoSEQ multiplex PCR; TCRdb stores in-frame clones only, minus some. The data hold 250,000 to 400,000 clones, with roughly 88% observed a single time. What was sequenced was peripheral blood. The receptors were gathered from a woman aged 25 to 45 with COVID-19, enrolled during active disease.

The V gene is TRBV10-3, the J gene TRBJ2-5, with D unclear. V lost 8 bases, J lost 5 bases, and 9 bases lay in between. The CDR3 has 11 amino acids. From germline, CDR1 is ENHRY and CDR2 SYGVKD. The CDR3 DNA sequence: TGTGCCATCGGGCAACGGGAGACCCAGTACTTC. Translated: CAIGQRETQYF.

This clone was recorded once. CDR3 protein: CASSLETGGGDGYTF. The CDR3 DNA is TGTGCCAGCAGCTTAGAGACAGGGGGCGGGGATGGCTACACCTTC. This chain joins TRBV11-2 and TRBJ1-2, with 10 positions matching TRBD1. J was trimmed by 6 bases and V by 0 bases; bases with no gene match: 4. Germline CDR1 is SGHAT and CDR2 is FQNNGV. The CDR3 is 15 amino acids.

This clone came up once. The chain recombines TRBV6-8 with TRBJ2-1; maybe TRBD1 (5 bases). The V gene lost 7 bases and the J gene lost 4 bases, with 14 bases spanning the gap. The CDR3 has 14 residues. Germline V lookup: CDR1 MNHGY, CDR2 SAAAGT. The CDR3 region has the DNA TGTGCCAGCAACTACAGGCCCCGTTACAATGAGCAGTTCTTC. Translating it yields CASNYRPRYNEQFF.

The chain uses TRBV7-8 and TRBJ2-7; 7 bases map to TRBD2. The CDR3 has 15 residues. Unmatched junction bases numbered 5, after V lost 1 base and J lost 2 bases. From germline, CDR1 is SGHVS and CDR2 FQNEAQ. The CDR3 spells CASSLVAGQTYEQYF. The CDR3 coding sequence is TGTGCCAGCAGCTTAGTAGCGGGCCAGACCTACGAGCAGTACTTC.

This clone came up once. This chain connects TRBV4-1 to TRBJ1-2; D not certain. This CDR3 contains 15 residues. Per the germline V gene, CDR1 is MGHRA and CDR2 is YSYEKL. V was pared by 0 bases and J by 5 bases, with 13 bases between. The DNA for the CDR3 is TGCGCCAGCAGCCAAGACGCAGGATCTTTTTATGGCTACACCTTC. Encoded protein: CASSQDAGSFYGYTF.

The V and J genes are TRBV6-2 or TRBV6-3 and TRBJ1-5, with a possible D match to TRBD1 (5 bases). Germline lookup yields CDR1 MNHEY and CDR2 SVGEGT. Trimming took off 5 bases at V and 7 bases at J, with 15 bases between the two ends. The CDR3 totals 14 residues. CDR3 residues: CASSTRDSEQPQHF. The CDR3 DNA is TGTGCCAGCAGTACCCGGGACTCCGAGCAGCCCCAGCATTTT.

The gene calls are TRBV30 and TRBJ1-1; 8 bases match TRBD1. Germline V CDR1 and CDR2: GTSNPN, SVGIG (reference sequence). V lost 5 bases and J lost 5; bases outside the gene matches: 10. The CDR3 totals 14 residues. The CDR3 DNA sequence: TGTGCCTGGTCGGCAAACAGGGGGGAAACTGAAGCTTTCTTT. The encoded protein is CAWSANRGETEAFF.

The CDR3 here is CASSYQRGSTDTQYF. CDR3 sequence (DNA): TGTGCCAGCAGTTACCAGCGGGGTAGCACAGATACGCAGTATTTT. The chain recombines TRBV6-5 with TRBJ2-3, with 7 bases matching TRBD2. V gave up 2 bases and J gave up 0 bases; unmatched junction bases: 2. Germline V gene lookup returns CDR1 MNHEY and CDR2 SVGAGI. CDR3 length: 15 amino acids.

The chain has TRBV29-1 and TRBJ2-1, with 9 bases identical to TRBD1. From germline, CDR1 is SQVTM and CDR2 ANQGSEA. Trimming removed 1 base from V and 6 bases from J; junction bases left unmatched: 7. The CDR3 spans 15 residues. CDR3 in amino acids: CSVEGLGQGPNEQFF. For the CDR3, the DNA is TGCAGCGTTGAAGGACTGGGACAGGGTCCCAATGAGCAGTTCTTC.

The DNA of the CDR3 is TGTGCCAGCAGCTTAGCACTAGCGGGAGGCCGGAAAAACGAGCAGTACTTC. Its translation: CASSLALAGGRKNEQYF. The chain carries TRBV5-6 and TRBJ2-7; 12 positions match TRBD2. This CDR3 comprises 17 residues. Trimming cost V 2 bases and J 5 bases; bases outside gene matches: 11. In germline, CDR1 is SGHDT, CDR2 YYEEEE.

The chain carries TRBV19 and TRBJ1-2; 12 nucleotides agree with TRBD1. Germline assignment: CDR1 LNHDA and CDR2 SQIVND (reference sequence). J lost 5 bases, V lost 6 bases, and 7 bases had no gene match. This CDR3 spans 15 amino acids. The CDR3 region is CASRGTGGFSYGYTF. CDR3 sequence (DNA): TGTGCCAGTAGAGGGACAGGGGGCTTCAGTTATGGCTACACCTTC.

CDR3 nucleotides: TGTGCCAGCATCTCCTTTGGGGGGGCGAACACTGAAGCTTTCTTT. Protein: CASISFGGANTEAFF. The V call is TRBV6-5, the J call TRBJ1-1; D is possibly TRBD1 (6 bases). CDR3 length: 15 amino acids. CDR1 is MNHEY and CDR2 is SVGAGI in the germline V gene. Deletions cut 7 bases from V and 1 base from J, with 16 bases between.

The chain combines TRBV27 with TRBJ2-7; 8 bases fit TRBD2. Per germline, CDR1 MNHEY and CDR2 SMNVEV (reference sequence). The length of the CDR3 is 14 residues. Losses at the gene ends were 3 bases for V and 3 bases for J; bases not matched to a gene: 4. The CDR3 sequence is CASSFAGGFYEQYF. The CDR3 coding sequence is TGTGCCAGCAGTTTTGCGGGAGGTTTCTACGAGCAGTACTTC.

The rearrangement uses TRBV24-1 and TRBJ2-1; 13 nucleotides agree with TRBD2. The length of the CDR3 is 15 residues. The germline V gene encodes CDR1 KGHDR and CDR2 SFDVKD. V dropped 2 bases and J dropped 8; count of bases not matched to a gene: 2. CDR3 DNA: TGTGCCACCAGTGATTGGACTAGCGGGAGTTATGAGCAGTTCTTC. It specifies CATSDWTSGSYEQFF.

This clone has only one observation. CDR3 sequence reads: CSVAGVREQFF. CDR3 in DNA: TGCAGCGTAGCAGGGGTTCGTGAGCAGTTCTTC. The chain has TRBV29-1 and TRBJ2-1, with a tentative D call TRBD1 (6 bases). This CDR3 is built from 11 residues. The V and J ends lost 6 bases and 9 bases respectively, with 12 bases between them. Looked up from germline, CDR1 is SQVTM and CDR2 is ANQGSEA.

This clone was counted a single time. The V and J genes are TRBV7-9 and TRBJ1-1; TRBD1 matches at 8 bases. Germline V gene sequence: CDR1 SEHNR, CDR2 FQNEAQ (reference sequence). V dropped 5 bases and J dropped 11; count of bases not matched to a gene: 13. The CDR3 runs to 14 residues. The CDR3 spells CASSPDRDIGWAFF. CDR3 DNA sequence: TGTGCCAGCAGCCCGGACAGGGATATAGGGTGGGCTTTCTTT.

The chain links TRBV5-6 to TRBJ1-1; no reliable D call. Germline CDR1 SGHDT, CDR2 YYEEEE. The length of the CDR3 is 16 residues. Trimming stripped 3 bases from V and 3 bases from J, with 18 bases between. CDR3 sequence: CASSSRMTAGDTEAFF. The DNA for the CDR3 is TGTGCCAGCAGCTCACGAATGACCGCCGGAGACACTGAAGCTTTCTTT.

The chain recombines TRBV23-1 with TRBJ1-2, with 8 positions matching TRBD1. TRBV23-1 is an ORF; its function is uncertain. Germline trimming cut 4 bases from V and 4 bases from J; bases unmatched to any gene: 5. The CDR3 sequence is 14 residues long. In nucleotides, the CDR3 is TGCGCCAGCAGTCCCCAGGGGGCTAGCTATGGCTACACCTTC. Its protein is CASSPQGASYGYTF.

The chain recombines TRBV5-1 with TRBJ2-7, with D possibly TRBD2 on 5 matching bases. This CDR3 is 14 amino acids long. Germline lookup yields CDR1 SGHRS and CDR2 YFSETQ. The V end was cut by 0 bases, the J end by 3 bases, with 10 bases between. The CDR3 DNA sequence: TGCGCCAGCAGCTTGGAGATCGGGGACTACGAGCAGTACTTC. This sequence encodes CASSLEIGDYEQYF.

V is TRBV5-1 and J is TRBJ2-1; TRBD2 matches at 9 bases. V shed 6 bases and J 5 bases; nucleotides not matched to a gene: 6. Germline V CDR1 and CDR2: SGHRS, YFSETQ. CDR3 size: 14 residues. The CDR3 DNA reads as TGCGCCAGCAAAACTAGCGGGCCAGACAATGAGCAGTTCTTC. It codes for CASKTSGPDNEQFF. The full variable domain, completed using reference TRBV5-1 and TRBJ2-1, is KAGVTQTPRYLIKTRGQQVTLSCSPISGHRSVSWYQQTPGQGLQFLFEYFSETQRNKGNFPGRFSGRQFSNSRSEMNVSTLELGDSALYLCASKTSGPDNEQFFGPGTRLTVL.

The chain links TRBV6-1 to TRBJ1-4; no definite D call. V was pared by 4 bases and J by 0 bases, with 9 bases between. The germline gives CDR1 MNHNS, CDR2 SASEGT. CDR3 length equals 15 residues. The CDR3 here is CASSVYRATNEKLFF. The CDR3 region has the DNA TGTGCCAGCAGTGTATACAGAGCAACTAATGAAAAACTGTTTTTT.

This clone was detected a few times. This chain connects TRBV2 to TRBJ1-3; D ambiguous. Trimming shortened V by 3 bases and J by 10 bases, and 13 bases separated the two germline ends. Germline V gene data show CDR1 as SNHLY and CDR2 as FYNNEI. This CDR3 is built from 13 residues. The CDR3 nucleotides are TGTGCCAGCAGTGATATCGAGGGAGGGACCATATATTTT. This gives the protein CASSDIEGGTIYF. Drawing the rest from reference TRBV2 and TRBJ1-3, the complete variable domain is EPEVTQTPSHQVTQMGQEVILRCVPISNHLYFYWYRQILGQKVEFLVSFYNNEISEKSEIFDDQFSVERPDGSNFTLKIRSTKLEDSAMYFCASSDIEGGTIYFGEGSWLTVV.

The V call is TRBV14, the J call TRBJ1-3; D ambiguous. The CDR3 covers 14 residues. Germline V gene lookup returns CDR1 SGHDN and CDR2 FVKESK. With 0 bases removed from V and 7 bases from J, the gap between germline ends came to 10 bases. The CDR3 DNA follows: TGTGCCAGCAGCCAAGATCTAGCCCGGAACACCATATATTTT. As protein: CASSQDLARNTIYF.

The chain recombines TRBV27 with TRBJ1-5; 8 bases line up with TRBD1. The CDR3 has 16 residues. V was pared by 5 bases and J by 2 bases, with 8 bases of the junction left unmatched. CDR1 and CDR2 from the germline V gene are MNHEY and SMNVEV (reference sequence). The CDR3 sequence: CASSGTGRSGNQPQHF. CDR3 DNA sequence: TGTGCCAGCAGTGGGACAGGCCGGTCGGGCAATCAGCCCCAGCATTTT.

The rearrangement uses TRBV9 and TRBJ1-6; 9 nucleotides line up with TRBD1. Germline CDR1 and CDR2: SGDLS and YYNGEE. The CDR3 runs to 15 residues. V lost 4 bases, J lost 7 bases, and 6 bases stayed unmatched. CDR3 sequence (DNA): TGTGCCAGCAGCCCTCACGGACAGGGGAATTCACCCCTCCACTTT. Translated, it gives CASSPHGQGNSPLHF.